A selection of T cell receptor beta chains follows, all from one sample in a study of cytomegalovirus exposure and HLA in healthy donors. Sequenced by immunoSEQ multiplex PCR; TCRdb stores in-frame clones only, minus some. The table lists around 190,000 clones, around 83% of them singletons. The material sequenced was PBMCs. Receptor source: a girl aged 2-9 years in good health and CMV-seropositive. Both conserved end residues are part of each CDR3. Each record gives: clone size, J gene, D gene, V gene, CDR3 DNA, CDR3 protein. The D gene is left open where the match is weak. Not all rows give a size; the values are once, few, many and, for expanded clones, a class.

clone size: few; J gene: TRBJ1-1; D gene: NA; V gene: TRBV30; CDR3 DNA: TGTGCCTGGACGAGGGCCCACACTGAAGCTTTCTTT; CDR3 protein: CAWTRAHTEAFF
clone size: NA; J gene: TRBJ2-2; D gene: TRBD2; V gene: TRBV4-1; CDR3 DNA: TGCGCCAGCAGCCAAAGTAGCGGGGGCCCCAACACCGGGGAGCTGTTTTTT; CDR3 protein: CASSQSSGGPNTGELFF
clone size: NA; J gene: TRBJ2-3; D gene: NA; V gene: TRBV7-3; CDR3 DNA: TGTGCCAGCAGCTCCGTGAGCACAGATACGCAGTATTTT; CDR3 protein: CASSSVSTDTQYF
clone size: NA; J gene: TRBJ1-1; D gene: TRBD1; V gene: TRBV9; CDR3 DNA: TGTGCCAGCAGCGTAGAAGGGTGCGGGACAGGGTTAATAGCTGAAGCTTTCTTT; CDR3 protein: CASSVEGCGTGLIAEAFF
clone size: NA; J gene: TRBJ1-1; D gene: NA; V gene: TRBV7-8; CDR3 DNA: TGTGCCAGCAGCCTCGCGGGCTTAGCGGTGGAAGCTTTCTTT; CDR3 protein: CASSLAGLAVEAFF
clone size: once; J gene: TRBJ2-2; D gene: NA; V gene: TRBV9; CDR3 DNA: TGTGCCAGCAGCCTTCAAGTCGGGGACACCGGGGAGCTGTTTTTT; CDR3 protein: CASSLQVGDTGELFF
clone size: NA; J gene: TRBJ1-5; D gene: NA; V gene: TRBV10-1; CDR3 DNA: TGCGCCAGCAGTGAGGAGGGCGGACAGCCCCAGCATTTT; CDR3 protein: CASSEEGGQPQHF
clone size: NA; J gene: TRBJ2-1; D gene: NA; V gene: TRBV7-8; CDR3 DNA: TGTGCCAGCAGCCTCGGACAGTTCTACAATGAGCAGTTCTTC; CDR3 protein: CASSLGQFYNEQFF
clone size: NA; J gene: TRBJ1-3; D gene: NA; V gene: TRBV5-1; CDR3 DNA: TGCGCCAGCAGCAGGAGAACAGGGTCCCCTGGAAACACCATATATTTT; CDR3 protein: CASSRRTGSPGNTIYF
clone size: NA; J gene: TRBJ1-5; D gene: TRBD1; V gene: TRBV28; CDR3 DNA: TGTGCCAGCAAGGTTGGTGGGACAGTGGCTATGAGCAATCAGCCCCAGCATTTT; CDR3 protein: CASKVGGTVAMSNQPQHF
clone size: NA; J gene: TRBJ1-5; D gene: TRBD1; V gene: TRBV25-1; CDR3 DNA: TGTGCCAGCACCGAACCAATCTTCAGGGGGAATCATCAGCCCCAGCATTTT; CDR3 protein: CASTEPIFRGNHQPQHF
clone size: NA; J gene: TRBJ2-7; D gene: NA; V gene: TRBV19; CDR3 DNA: TGTGCCAGCGGGAGGGGGCCCTACGAGCAGTACTTC; CDR3 protein: CASGRGPYEQYF
clone size: few; J gene: TRBJ2-7; D gene: TRBD1; V gene: TRBV6-1; CDR3 DNA: TGTGCCAGCAGTGAAGCCGGGACAGGGTACGAGCAGTACTTC; CDR3 protein: CASSEAGTGYEQYF
clone size: few; J gene: TRBJ1-1; D gene: TRBD1; V gene: TRBV5-6; CDR3 DNA: TGTGCCAGCAGCTTGGGGGACAGATCCACTGAAGCTTTCTTT; CDR3 protein: CASSLGDRSTEAFF
clone size: NA; J gene: TRBJ2-5; D gene: NA; V gene: TRBV25-1; CDR3 DNA: TGTGCCAGCAGTGAATTCGGGGGAGCGGAGACCCAGTACTTC; CDR3 protein: CASSEFGGAETQYF
clone size: NA; J gene: TRBJ1-5; D gene: NA; V gene: TRBV11-2; CDR3 DNA: TGTGCCAGCAGCTTATCCAGGGAGGCCCGCAATCAGCCCCAGCATTTT; CDR3 protein: CASSLSREARNQPQHF
clone size: NA; J gene: TRBJ1-2; D gene: NA; V gene: TRBV5-8; CDR3 DNA: TGTGCCAGCAGTTTGCGGGGCTACACCTTC; CDR3 protein: CASSLRGYTF
clone size: NA; J gene: TRBJ1-6; D gene: NA; V gene: TRBV6-1; CDR3 DNA: TGTGCCAGCAGTGACCTATCCAATTCACCCCTCCACTTT; CDR3 protein: CASSDLSNSPLHF
clone size: few; J gene: TRBJ2-2; D gene: TRBD2; V gene: TRBV19; CDR3 DNA: TGTGCCAGTAGTACCGAAGCGGGGGTCAGCGGGGAGCTGTTTTTT; CDR3 protein: CASSTEAGVSGELFF
clone size: NA; J gene: TRBJ1-2; D gene: NA; V gene: TRBV30; CDR3 DNA: TGTGCCTGGAGTGGGGATGTGCCAGGGCATGGCTACACCTTC; CDR3 protein: CAWSGDVPGHGYTF
clone size: NA; J gene: TRBJ1-3; D gene: NA; V gene: TRBV6-5; CDR3 DNA: TGTGCCAGCAGTTACTTGGGAGGCGGTACTGGAAACACCATATATTTT; CDR3 protein: CASSYLGGGTGNTIYF
clone size: few; J gene: TRBJ2-4; D gene: NA; V gene: TRBV25-1; CDR3 DNA: TGTGCCAGCAGCGATACCGACAGGGGAGGGGGGAAAAACATTCAGTACTTC; CDR3 protein: CASSDTDRGGGKNIQYF
clone size: once; J gene: TRBJ2-4; D gene: NA; V gene: TRBV29-1; CDR3 DNA: TGCAGCGTTAAGGAGGGGGGGAACATTCAGTACTTC; CDR3 protein: CSVKEGGNIQYF
clone size: once; J gene: TRBJ1-1; D gene: NA; V gene: TRBV29-1; CDR3 DNA: TGCAGCGTTGTCCAGGGCTGGGGCACTGAAGCTTTCTTT; CDR3 protein: CSVVQGWGTEAFF
clone size: NA; J gene: TRBJ1-1; D gene: NA; V gene: TRBV5-1; CDR3 DNA: TGCGCCAGCAGCTTGGCCCGTGTTCCCGGGACTCCGGTGGGGAACACTGAAGCTTTCTTT; CDR3 protein: CASSLARVPGTPVGNTEAFF
clone size: NA; J gene: TRBJ2-7; D gene: NA; V gene: TRBV30; CDR3 DNA: TGTGCCTGGAGTGCTGGCCGAACCCGGACAGTTTGCTACGAGCAGTACTTC; CDR3 protein: CAWSAGRTRTVCYEQYF
clone size: few; J gene: TRBJ2-1; D gene: TRBD1; V gene: TRBV11-3; CDR3 DNA: TGTGCCAGCAGCTTTAGGGCAGGGGGCCGCTACAATGAGCAGTTCTTC; CDR3 protein: CASSFRAGGRYNEQFF
clone size: once; J gene: TRBJ1-1; D gene: NA; V gene: TRBV6-1; CDR3 DNA: TGTGCCAGCAGTGAATGGGGGGCGCGGGAGGCTTTCTTT; CDR3 protein: CASSEWGAREAFF
clone size: NA; J gene: TRBJ1-6; D gene: TRBD1; V gene: TRBV7-2; CDR3 DNA: TGTGCCAGCAGCTTAGACCCAGGGGGCTTGGATTCACCCCTCCACTTT; CDR3 protein: CASSLDPGGLDSPLHF
clone size: once; J gene: TRBJ2-7; D gene: NA; V gene: TRBV5-1; CDR3 DNA: TGCGCTAGCACGATTAATAGCGGATCCTACGAGCAGTACTTC; CDR3 protein: CASTINSGSYEQYF
clone size: NA; J gene: TRBJ2-1; D gene: TRBD2; V gene: TRBV10-3; CDR3 DNA: TGTGCCACGAGACTAGCGGGAGGCGACAATGAGCAGTTCTTC; CDR3 protein: CATRLAGGDNEQFF
clone size: NA; J gene: TRBJ1-5; D gene: TRBD1; V gene: TRBV7-3; CDR3 DNA: TGTGCCAGCAGCTTTTTTTCGGTGACAGGGTTTAATGATCAGCCCCAGCATTTT; CDR3 protein: CASSFFSVTGFNDQPQHF
clone size: NA; J gene: TRBJ2-5; D gene: TRBD2; V gene: TRBV10-1; CDR3 DNA: TGCGCCAGCAGTGAGCTAGCGGGAGGCCGGGAGACCCAGTACTTC; CDR3 protein: CASSELAGGRETQYF
clone size: NA; J gene: TRBJ2-7; D gene: NA; V gene: TRBV14; CDR3 DNA: TGTGCCAGCAGCCAAGGTGGCCTTTCAGGATCCTACGAGCAGTACTTC; CDR3 protein: CASSQGGLSGSYEQYF
clone size: NA; J gene: TRBJ1-5; D gene: TRBD1; V gene: TRBV4-1; CDR3 DNA: TGCGCCAGCAGCCAAGATTCTGGGGCAGGGGGGATGAGCAATCAGCCCCAGCATTTT; CDR3 protein: CASSQDSGAGGMSNQPQHF
clone size: NA; J gene: TRBJ2-1; D gene: NA; V gene: TRBV20-1; CDR3 DNA: TGCAGTGCTTTAGGGGGGGATGAGCAGTTCTTC; CDR3 protein: CSALGGDEQFF
clone size: NA; J gene: TRBJ1-1; D gene: NA; V gene: TRBV28; CDR3 DNA: TGTGCCAGCAGTCACTCCTTTATTCAGGGGCCGGGCGGCACTGAAGCTTTCTTT; CDR3 protein: CASSHSFIQGPGGTEAFF
clone size: NA; J gene: TRBJ2-7; D gene: TRBD2; V gene: TRBV28; CDR3 DNA: TGTGCCAGCAGTTTATTCGCACTAGCGGGAGCGATCTCCTACGAGCAGTACTTC; CDR3 protein: CASSLFALAGAISYEQYF
clone size: NA; J gene: TRBJ2-6; D gene: TRBD1; V gene: TRBV28; CDR3 DNA: TGTGCCAGCAGTTTCACCGGGACAGGGTTCTCTGGGGCCAACGTCCTGACTTTC; CDR3 protein: CASSFTGTGFSGANVLTF
clone size: NA; J gene: TRBJ2-1; D gene: TRBD2; V gene: TRBV5-1; CDR3 DNA: TGCGCCAGCACTAGGTTCCCCTTAGCGGGGGGTGATTTTGAGCAGTTCTTC; CDR3 protein: CASTRFPLAGGDFEQFF
clone size: NA; J gene: TRBJ2-2; D gene: TRBD2; V gene: TRBV4-2; CDR3 DNA: TGTGCCAGCAGTCCCTTAGCGGGGCTAAGGGGCGGGGAGCTGTTTTTT; CDR3 protein: CASSPLAGLRGGELFF
clone size: once; J gene: TRBJ2-7; D gene: TRBD1; V gene: TRBV6-5; CDR3 DNA: TGTGCCAGCAGTAGACAGGGTGCCGAGCAGTACTTC; CDR3 protein: CASSRQGAEQYF
clone size: few; J gene: TRBJ1-1; D gene: TRBD1; V gene: TRBV7-9; CDR3 DNA: TGTGCCAGCAGCCCCCGGGACAGGGTTGCTGAAGCTTTCTTT; CDR3 protein: CASSPRDRVAEAFF
clone size: NA; J gene: TRBJ2-7; D gene: NA; V gene: TRBV21-1; CDR3 DNA: TGTGCCAGCAAAGGTAGGTCGGGGACTAGCGGGGACGAGCAGTACTTC; CDR3 protein: CASKGRSGTSGDEQYF
clone size: once; J gene: TRBJ1-2; D gene: TRBD1; V gene: TRBV7-2; CDR3 DNA: TGTGCCAGCAGCTTAGAGGGCAGGGGGCGAGGTGGCTACACCTTC; CDR3 protein: CASSLEGRGRGGYTF
clone size: NA; J gene: TRBJ2-1; D gene: NA; V gene: TRBV27; CDR3 DNA: TGTGCCAGCAGTTTAACCGGGGACTGGCGGGGCCAGAAGGATGAGCAGTTCTTC; CDR3 protein: CASSLTGDWRGQKDEQFF
clone size: NA; J gene: TRBJ1-5; D gene: NA; V gene: TRBV19; CDR3 DNA: TGTGCCAGTAGCCCGGGCAGGGCTGGCAATCAGCCCCAGCATTTT; CDR3 protein: CASSPGRAGNQPQHF
clone size: NA; J gene: TRBJ2-2; D gene: NA; V gene: TRBV6-1; CDR3 DNA: TGTGCCAGCAGTGAAGGAGTCGGGGAGCTGTTTTTT; CDR3 protein: CASSEGVGELFF
clone size: NA; J gene: TRBJ1-1; D gene: NA; V gene: TRBV14; CDR3 DNA: TGTGCCAGCAGCCGACGAGGAGGGAACACTGAAGCTTTCTTT; CDR3 protein: CASSRRGGNTEAFF